The 30 T cell receptor beta chains given below trace back to one sample, sequenced in a study of shared clonotypes between healthy human individuals. The protocol was immunoSEQ multiplex PCR, while the TCRdb copy is restricted to in-frame clones and leaves out a portion. Here the sample spans around 2.5 million clones, roughly 93% being singletons. Input material: naive CD4+ T cells from PBMCs. Subset defined: CD45RA+ positively selected. These TCRs come from a man younger than 35 in good health. Some clones in this sample may be carry-over from other donors' samples.

A single count supports this clone. The same CDR3 also results from other DNA sequences found in this sample. DNA for the CDR3: TGTGCCAGCAGTGAACGGGGCAGCGGCTACACCTTC. Translation gives CASSERGSGYTF. The genes are TRBV6-1 and TRBJ1-2, with a weak D call TRBD1 (5 bases). The V gene lost 2 bases and the J gene lost 8 bases, with 9 bases spanning the gap. The germline gives CDR1 MNHNS, CDR2 SASEGT. This CDR3 has 12 residues.

The chain is built from TRBV2 and TRBJ2-7; TRBD2 aligns across 8 bases. The CDR3 loop spans 16 amino acids. Germline V CDR1 and CDR2: SNHLY, FYNNEI. Trimming cost V 4 bases and J 1 base; bases outside gene matches: 9. The DNA of the CDR3 is TGTGCCAGCAGTGGTAGCGGGGATGGGGGTTCCTACGAGCAGTACTTC. Its translation is CASSGSGDGGSYEQYF.

DNA for the CDR3: TGCGCCAGCAGCTTGGCATCAGGAGTCATGAACACTGAAGCTTTCTTT. It specifies CASSLASGVMNTEAFF. This chain uses TRBV5-1 with TRBJ1-1; the D is unclear. The V gene lost 0 bases and the J gene lost 0 bases, with 12 bases spanning the gap. CDR1 is SGHRS and CDR2 is YFSETQ in the germline V gene. The CDR3 consists of 16 residues.

V gene TRBV9 combines with J gene TRBJ2-1, with 7 bases identical to TRBD2. Losses at the gene ends were 4 bases for V and 2 bases for J; bases not matched to a gene: 6. The CDR3 has 15 amino acids. Germline-derived CDR1 and CDR2 are SGDLS and YYNGEE. The DNA of the CDR3 is TGTGCCAGCAGCCGCCTAGCGGAAACCTACAATGAGCAGTTCTTC. This gives the protein CASSRLAETYNEQFF.

This chain connects TRBV28 to TRBJ2-7, with TRBD2 as a possible D gene (5 bases). CDR1 MDHEN and CDR2 SYDVKM come from the germline V gene. Trimming pared 2 bases from V and 0 bases from J, leaving 23 bases between. This CDR3 has 19 residues. This CDR3 is CASSLRGLAAGRRSYEQYF. The CDR3, as DNA: TGTGCCAGCAGTTTACGCGGACTCGCCGCGGGCCGCCGCTCCTACGAGCAGTACTTC.

The DNA for the CDR3 is TGTGCCAGCAGCGTAGTAAACTCCTACAATGAGCAGTTCTTC. This codes for CASSVVNSYNEQFF. V and J are TRBV9 and TRBJ2-1; no clear D gene. CDR1 and CDR2 (germline): SGDLS, YYNGEE. V shed 0 bases and J shed 0 bases, with 4 bases lying between them. CDR3 length: 14 amino acids. The full variable domain, with the rest looked up from reference TRBV9 and TRBJ2-1, is DSGVTQTPKHLITATGQRVTLRCSPRSGDLSVYWYQQSLDQGLQFLIQYYNGEERAKGNILERFSAQQFPDLHSELNLSSLELGDSALYFCASSVVNSYNEQFFGPGTRLTVL.

CDR3 nucleotide sequence: TGTGCCAGCAGTTACTCGCAGGGTTATGGAGATACGCAGTATTTT. This translates into CASSYSQGYGDTQYF. This rearrangement joins TRBV6-5 to TRBJ2-3, with D maybe TRBD1 (5 bases). V shed 0 bases and J shed 5 bases, with 12 bases lying between them. CDR1 is MNHEY, CDR2 SVGAGI, per germline. The CDR3 length is 15 residues.

The V and J genes are TRBV7-9 and TRBJ2-3; weak D call: TRBD2 (6 bases). The CDR3 is 15 amino acids. V shed 0 bases and J shed 4 bases, with 11 bases lying between them. In germline, CDR1 is SEHNR, CDR2 FQNEAQ (reference sequence). This chain's CDR3 is CASSLAGGGADTQYF. CDR3 in DNA: TGTGCCAGCAGCTTAGCGGGAGGAGGGGCAGATACGCAGTATTTT.

The V call is TRBV28, the J call TRBJ2-5; unclear D gene. CDR3 length equals 15 residues. V lost 5 bases to trimming and J lost 4 bases, with 17 bases between them. Germline V gene data show CDR1 as MDHEN and CDR2 as SYDVKM. Here the CDR3 reads CASSPVFRGRETQYF. The CDR3 DNA is TGTGCCAGCAGTCCCGTGTTTCGTGGTCGAGAGACCCAGTACTTC.

This chain connects TRBV29-1 to TRBJ1-3, with no clear D. V was pared by 3 bases and J by 4 bases, with 7 bases between. This CDR3 has 12 amino acids. From germline, CDR1 is SQVTM and CDR2 ANQGSEA. The CDR3 DNA is TGCAGCGTTGAGTACTCCGGAAACACCATATATTTT. This sequence encodes CSVEYSGNTIYF.

This chain connects TRBV9 to TRBJ1-2, with D tentatively TRBD1 (6 bases). The CDR3 extends over 15 amino acids. Looked up from germline, CDR1 is SGDLS and CDR2 is YYNGEE. Trimming stripped 0 bases from V and 1 base from J, with 10 bases between. The CDR3 protein is CASSVGQVLNYGYTF. DNA of the CDR3: TGTGCCAGCAGCGTAGGACAGGTGCTTAACTATGGCTACACCTTC.

This clone was found once. This chain links TRBV7-2 with TRBJ2-5; tentative D call: TRBD2 (6 bases). CDR3 length: 16 amino acids. Per germline, CDR1 SGHTA and CDR2 FQGNSA. The V end lost 1 base, the J end lost 4 bases, and 16 bases lay between the germline ends. The DNA of the CDR3 is TGTGCCAGCAGCTTAGTCTCGGCACCCGGGGGAGAGACCCAGTACTTC. Translated, it gives CASSLVSAPGGETQYF.

The chain carries TRBV5-6 and TRBJ2-3, with D maybe TRBD2 (5 bases). The CDR3 length is 14 residues. The germline gives CDR1 SGHDT, CDR2 YYEEEE. Trimming shortened V by 0 bases and J by 8 bases, and 13 bases separated the two germline ends. The CDR3 reads CASSLVGLSGTQYF. DNA of the CDR3: TGTGCCAGCAGCTTGGTAGGCCTCAGCGGTACGCAGTATTTT.

This chain links TRBV7-2 with TRBJ2-7; TRBD2 is a possible D gene (6 bases). The CDR3 covers 15 residues. V was pared by 4 bases and J by 1 base, with 14 bases between. Germline CDR1 SGHTA, CDR2 FQGNSA. The CDR3 nucleotides are TGTGCCAGCAGCTCGGTGGCGGGAACTTCCTACGAGCAGTACTTC. As protein: CASSSVAGTSYEQYF.

The chain joins TRBV28 to TRBJ1-2; D is unresolved. V gave up 7 bases and J gave up 10 bases, with 16 bases separating them. The germline CDR1 and CDR2 sequences are MDHEN and SYDVKM. This CDR3 spans 12 amino acids. The CDR3 loop is CASTPSGFPYTF. The DNA for the CDR3 is TGTGCCAGCACTCCCTCAGGTTTCCCCTACACCTTC.

V and J are TRBV5-1 and TRBJ1-1; D perhaps matches TRBD1 (5 bases). Deletions cut 0 bases from V and 0 bases from J, with 12 bases between. Germline CDR1 reads SGHRS; CDR2 reads YFSETQ. This CDR3 has 16 residues. CDR3 residues: CASSLGVGAMNTEAFF. The CDR3 nucleotides read TGCGCCAGCAGCTTGGGGGTTGGGGCAATGAACACTGAAGCTTTCTTT. Full variable domain (rest looked up from reference TRBV5-1 and TRBJ1-1): KAGVTQTPRYLIKTRGQQVTLSCSPISGHRSVSWYQQTPGQGLQFLFEYFSETQRNKGNFPGRFSGRQFSNSRSEMNVSTLELGDSALYLCASSLGVGAMNTEAFFGQGTRLTVV.

The rearrangement links TRBV11-2 to TRBJ2-7; D unresolved. CDR3 length equals 13 residues. Germline V CDR1 and CDR2: SGHAT, FQNNGV. The V and J ends lost 1 base and 7 bases respectively, with 11 bases between them. CDR3 residues: CASSLGARREQYF. The CDR3 nucleotides are TGTGCCAGCAGCTTAGGGGCTAGAAGAGAGCAGTACTTC.

This CDR3 reads CASSESRPGDGELFF. The CDR3 bases are TGTGCCAGCAGTGAATCGCGACCAGGGGACGGGGAGCTGTTTTTT. The V call is TRBV25-1, the J call TRBJ2-2, with D maybe TRBD1 (6 bases). Germline CDR1 reads MGHDK; CDR2 reads SYGVNS. The CDR3 has 15 residues. Trimming left V 1 base short and J 7 bases short, with 13 bases between. Looking up the rest from reference TRBV25-1 and TRBJ2-2 gives the full variable domain: EADIYQTPRYLVIGTGKKITLECSQTMGHDKMYWYQQDPGMELHLIHYSYGVNSTEKGDLSSESTVSRIRTEHFPLTLESARPSHTSQYLCASSESRPGDGELFFGEGSRLTVL.

Here the CDR3 DNA reads TGTGCCAGCAGCTTCGGGAACAGTAACTATGGCTACACCTTC. Translation gives CASSFGNSNYGYTF. V and J are TRBV7-2 and TRBJ1-2, with D uncertain. The CDR3 length is 14 residues. Germline CDR1 SGHTA, CDR2 FQGNSA. The V gene lost 3 bases and the J gene lost 1 base, with 9 bases spanning the gap.

The chain combines TRBV5-1 with TRBJ2-7, with 12 nucleotides matching TRBD2. The CDR3 length is 19 residues. Germline V gene lookup returns CDR1 SGHRS and CDR2 YFSETQ. The J segment lost 1 base and the V segment lost 3 bases, leaving 14 bases of the junction unmatched. The CDR3 spells CASSSKTSGSPLSSYEQYF. In DNA form, the CDR3 reads TGCGCCAGCAGCTCCAAGACTAGCGGGAGTCCCCTGTCGTCCTACGAGCAGTACTTC.

CDR3 DNA: TGTGCCAGCACCTTTAGCGGGAGGGGCCACAATGAGCAGTTCTTC. Its translation: CASTFSGRGHNEQFF. V is TRBV6-6 and J is TRBJ2-1; 11 bases fit TRBD2. Germline trimming cut 7 bases from V and 5 bases from J; bases unmatched to any gene: 7. CDR1 is MNHNY, CDR2 SVGAGI, per germline (reference sequence). The CDR3 is made up of 15 amino acids.

V is TRBV21-1 and J is TRBJ1-2. TRBV21-1 is deemed a pseudogene. There are 16 residues in the CDR3. The CDR3 sequence is CASSSRTPFGFYGYTF. The CDR3 nucleotides read TGTGCCAGCAGCTCTAGGACGCCCTTTGGATTCTATGGCTACACCTTC.

Here the CDR3 DNA reads TGTGCCAGCAGCGAGCGGGATCCCCGCAATGAGCAGTTCTTC. It codes for CASSERDPRNEQFF. This rearrangement joins TRBV7-2 to TRBJ2-1; TRBD2 agrees at 7 bases. This CDR3 is built from 14 residues. The ends lost 5 bases at V and 6 bases at J; junction bases unmatched: 7. Germline CDR1 SGHTA, CDR2 FQGNSA.

V usage is TRBV5-6 and J usage is TRBJ1-1, with D hard to call. The ends were cut back, 4 bases at V and 4 bases at J, with 14 bases in the middle. This CDR3 contains 14 residues. The germline V gene encodes CDR1 SGHDT and CDR2 YYEEEE. This chain's CDR3 is CASSLGRAATEAFF. As DNA, the CDR3 is TGTGCCAGCAGCCTTGGTCGGGCAGCCACTGAAGCTTTCTTT.

The chain combines TRBV27 with TRBJ2-3; 7 nucleotides agree with TRBD1. The CDR3 loop spans 18 amino acids. With 1 base clipped from V and 3 bases from J, the junction kept 13 bases outside the gene matches. CDR1 and CDR2 from the germline V gene are MNHEY and SMNVEV (reference sequence). DNA of the CDR3: TGTGCCAGCAGTTTATACAGGGGTCAGTCGGCTTGGACAGATACGCAGTATTTT. Translation: CASSLYRGQSAWTDTQYF.

The J gene is TRBJ2-1, the V gene TRBV5-1, with 14 bases that match TRBD2. The CDR3 is made up of 14 amino acids. V shed 4 bases and J 12 bases; nucleotides not matched to a gene: 6. From germline, CDR1 is SGHRS and CDR2 YFSETQ. The CDR3 DNA reads TGCGCCAGCAGCCCAGGACTAGCGGGAGGCTGGCAGTTCTTC. Translation gives CASSPGLAGGWQFF.

J is TRBJ2-1 and V is TRBV5-1; possibly TRBD2 for D (6 bases). V was pared by 0 bases and J by 9 bases, with 28 bases between. CDR1 SGHRS and CDR2 YFSETQ come from the germline V gene. The CDR3 is 19 residues long. The CDR3 DNA reads as TGCGCCAGCAGCTTGGAACCCGGGTACGGTATGAGGGAGCGGGTTGAGCAGTTCTTC. This sequence encodes CASSLEPGYGMRERVEQFF.

The J gene is TRBJ2-7, the V gene TRBV6-5, with D possibly TRBD2 on 7 matching bases. Germline V gives CDR1 MNHEY, CDR2 SVGAGI. There are 15 residues in the CDR3. Trimming shortened V by 6 bases and J by 2 bases, and 17 bases separated the two germline ends. This CDR3 reads CASREGGDIAYEQYF. The CDR3 DNA follows: TGTGCCAGCAGGGAGGGGGGGGACATAGCCTACGAGCAGTACTTC.

The rearrangement links TRBV5-4 to TRBJ1-3; 7 positions agree with TRBD1. Germline CDR1 reads SGHNT; CDR2 reads YYREEE (reference sequence). The CDR3 loop spans 15 amino acids. J lost 4 bases, V lost 0 bases, and 4 bases had no gene match. CDR3 nucleotide sequence: TGTGCCAGCAGCTTGGGACAGGGTTTGGGAAACACCATATATTTT. Translation gives CASSLGQGLGNTIYF.

The chain uses TRBV18 and TRBJ2-4; 7 bases match TRBD1. Per the germline V gene, CDR1 is KGHSH and CDR2 is LQKENI. J lost 7 bases, V lost 2 bases, and 8 bases had no gene match. The CDR3 sequence is 15 residues long. CDR3 sequence (DNA): TGTGCCAGCTCACCAGACAGGGCGTCCAGGAACATTCAGTACTTC. It translates to CASSPDRASRNIQYF.